This T cell receptor (beta chain) was recovered during a study of cytomegalovirus exposure and HLA in healthy donors. Across the whole study: A prior study identified approximately 120 million unique TCR beta sequences from 150 million to 200 million T cells. Broader study findings: The study put 150 to 200 TCR beta chains on its list as cytomegalovirus-associated.

The V and J ends lost 5 bases and 11 bases respectively, with 17 bases between them. CDR1 and CDR2 (germline): LNHDA, SQIVND (reference sequence). The CDR3 runs 13 residues. The PCR contained 60 Vbeta and 13 Jbeta primers. Only in-frame clones appear in the TCRdb table, and some are missing; sequencing was by immunoSEQ multiplex PCR. The sample lists about 220,000 clones, 82% seen once, with 5% to 6% in the top ten. This clone was seen a handful of times. The antigen is undetermined. This sequence originates from a woman between 40 and 55 years old in good health and CMV-seropositive. The sequenced sample was PBMCs. The chain joins TRBV19 to TRBJ2-3; a weak D match, TRBD2 (5 bases). In DNA, the CDR3 is TGTGCCAGTAGTCTACGTGAGTCCGCGGGGCAGTATTTT. It encodes CASSLRESAGQYF.